The sequence of this T cell receptor (beta chain) was determined in a study of cytomegalovirus exposure and HLA in healthy donors. Study as a whole: Across some 400 genotyped donors, 81% landed in the Caucasian-associated ancestry cluster. Study results and limitations: One variant, a missense change in DCLRE1C, was linked in a later analysis to TCR beta V- and J-gene trimming. A few chains tied to CMV proved CMV antigen-specific in vitro.

This clone came up a few times. Its antigen is still unknown. The length of the CDR3 is 16 residues. Germline V gene data show CDR1 as SGHTS and CDR2 as YDEGEE. V was pared by 0 bases and J by 6 bases, with 11 bases of the junction left unmatched. PCR involved 60 Vbeta and 13 Jbeta primers. TCRdb keeps only in-frame clones here, not all; method: immunoSEQ multiplex PCR. The table lists 95,000 to 150,000 clones, more than 70% of them singletons. This TCR derives from a woman aged 45-60 years in good health and CMV-seropositive. The V gene is TRBV5-8, the J gene TRBJ2-7; 8 bases are shared with TRBD1. The sample consisted of PBMCs. In nucleotides, the CDR3 is TGTGCCAGCAGCTTGGCTCCGGACAGGGCATTGGTCGAGCAGTACTTC. It is translated as CASSLAPDRALVEQYF.